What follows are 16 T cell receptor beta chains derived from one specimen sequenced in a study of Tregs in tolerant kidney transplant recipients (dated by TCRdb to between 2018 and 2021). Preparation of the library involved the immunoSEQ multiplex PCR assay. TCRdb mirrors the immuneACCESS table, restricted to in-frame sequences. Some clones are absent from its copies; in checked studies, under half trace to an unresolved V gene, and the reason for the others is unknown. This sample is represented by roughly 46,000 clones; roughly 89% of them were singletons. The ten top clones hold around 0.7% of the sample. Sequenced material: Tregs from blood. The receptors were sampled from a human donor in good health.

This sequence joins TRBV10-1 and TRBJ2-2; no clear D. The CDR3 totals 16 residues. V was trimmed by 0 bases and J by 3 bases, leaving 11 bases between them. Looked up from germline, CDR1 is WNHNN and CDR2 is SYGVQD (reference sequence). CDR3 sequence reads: CASSESRFLDTGELFF. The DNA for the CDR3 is TGCGCCAGCAGTGAGTCCAGATTCTTGGACACCGGGGAGCTGTTTTTT.

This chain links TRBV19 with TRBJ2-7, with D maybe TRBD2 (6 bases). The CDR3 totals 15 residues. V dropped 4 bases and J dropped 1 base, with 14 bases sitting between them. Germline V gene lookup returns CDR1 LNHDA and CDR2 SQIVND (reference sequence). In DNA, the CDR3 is TGTGCCAGTAGTACCTATGGGGGAGGATCCTACGAGCAGTACTTC. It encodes CASSTYGGGSYEQYF.

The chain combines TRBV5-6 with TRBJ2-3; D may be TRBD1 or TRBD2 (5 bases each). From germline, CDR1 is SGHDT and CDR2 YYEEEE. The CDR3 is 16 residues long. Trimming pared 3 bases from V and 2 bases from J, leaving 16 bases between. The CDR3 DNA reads TGTGCCAGCAGCTCCGTGGGGGTTCGCTTCACAGATACGCAGTATTTT. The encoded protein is CASSSVGVRFTDTQYF.

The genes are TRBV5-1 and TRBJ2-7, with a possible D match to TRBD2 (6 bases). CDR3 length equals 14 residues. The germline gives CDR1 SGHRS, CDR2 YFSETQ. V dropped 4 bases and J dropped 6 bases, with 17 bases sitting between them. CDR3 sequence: CASSASIAGGEQYF. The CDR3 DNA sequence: TGCGCCAGCAGCGCCTCTATAGCCGGGGGCGAGCAGTACTTC.

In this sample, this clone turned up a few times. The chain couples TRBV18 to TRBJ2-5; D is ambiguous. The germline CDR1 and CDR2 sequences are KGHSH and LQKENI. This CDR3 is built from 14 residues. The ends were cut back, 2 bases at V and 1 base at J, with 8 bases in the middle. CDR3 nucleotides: TGTGCCAGCTCACCAAGCCGAGTCCAAGAGACCCAGTACTTC. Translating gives CASSPSRVQETQYF.

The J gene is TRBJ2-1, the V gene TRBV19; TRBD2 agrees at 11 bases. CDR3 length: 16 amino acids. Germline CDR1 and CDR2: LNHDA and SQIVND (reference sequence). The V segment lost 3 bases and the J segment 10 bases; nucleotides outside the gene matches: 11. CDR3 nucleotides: TGTGCCAGTAGTATTTCGGCTAGCGGGAGGTATAGAGAGCAGTTCTTC. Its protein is CASSISASGRYREQFF.

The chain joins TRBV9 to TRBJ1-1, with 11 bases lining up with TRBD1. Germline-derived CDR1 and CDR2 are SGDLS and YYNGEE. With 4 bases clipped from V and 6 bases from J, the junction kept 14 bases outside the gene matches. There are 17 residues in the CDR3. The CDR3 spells CASSPGQGDLRSAEAFF. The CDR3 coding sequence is TGTGCCAGCAGCCCGGGACAGGGGGACCTACGGTCGGCTGAAGCTTTCTTT.

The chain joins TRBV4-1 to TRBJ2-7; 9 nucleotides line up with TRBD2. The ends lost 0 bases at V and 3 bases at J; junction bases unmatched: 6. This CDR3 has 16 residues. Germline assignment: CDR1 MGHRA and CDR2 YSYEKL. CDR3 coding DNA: TGCGCCAGCAGCCAAGATTCTGGTAGCGGGGGCTACGAGCAGTACTTC. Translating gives CASSQDSGSGGYEQYF.

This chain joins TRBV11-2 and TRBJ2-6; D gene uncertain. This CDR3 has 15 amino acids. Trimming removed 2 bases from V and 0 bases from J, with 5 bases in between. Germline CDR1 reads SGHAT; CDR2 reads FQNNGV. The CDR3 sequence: CASSLRYSGANVLTF. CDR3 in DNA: TGTGCCAGCAGCTTACGGTACTCTGGGGCCAACGTCCTGACTTTC.

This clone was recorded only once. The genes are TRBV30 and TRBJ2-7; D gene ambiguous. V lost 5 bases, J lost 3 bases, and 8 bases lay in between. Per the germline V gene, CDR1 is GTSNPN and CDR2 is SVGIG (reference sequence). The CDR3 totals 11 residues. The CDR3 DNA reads TGTGCCTGGGGGTCTTACTACGAGCAGTACTTC. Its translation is CAWGSYYEQYF.

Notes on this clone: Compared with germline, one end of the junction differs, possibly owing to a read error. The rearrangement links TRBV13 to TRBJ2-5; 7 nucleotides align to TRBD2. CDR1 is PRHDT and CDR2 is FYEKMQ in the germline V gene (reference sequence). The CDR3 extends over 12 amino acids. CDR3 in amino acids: CASSSHSGPEHF. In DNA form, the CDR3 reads TGTGCCAGCAGCTCACATAGCGGGCCCGAACACTTC. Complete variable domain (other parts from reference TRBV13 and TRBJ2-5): AAGVIQSPRHLIKEKRETATLKCYPIPRHDTVYWYQQGPGQDPQFLISFYEKMQSDKGSIPDRFSAQQFSDYHSELNMSSLELGDSALYFCASSSHSGPEHFGPGTRLLVL.

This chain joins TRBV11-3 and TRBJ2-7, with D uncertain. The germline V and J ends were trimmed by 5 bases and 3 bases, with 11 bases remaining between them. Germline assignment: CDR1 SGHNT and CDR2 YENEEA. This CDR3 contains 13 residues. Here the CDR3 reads CASSDGPYYEQYF. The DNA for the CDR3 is TGTGCCAGCAGCGACGGGCCGTACTACGAGCAGTACTTC.

CDR3 amino acids: CASSLNYEQYF. The CDR3 DNA follows: TGTGCCAGCAGCTTAAACTACGAGCAGTACTTC. This rearrangement joins TRBV7-2 to TRBJ2-7; D ambiguous. The germline V and J ends were trimmed by 2 bases and 3 bases, with 2 bases remaining between them. The CDR3 has 11 residues. Germline lookup yields CDR1 SGHTA and CDR2 FQGNSA.

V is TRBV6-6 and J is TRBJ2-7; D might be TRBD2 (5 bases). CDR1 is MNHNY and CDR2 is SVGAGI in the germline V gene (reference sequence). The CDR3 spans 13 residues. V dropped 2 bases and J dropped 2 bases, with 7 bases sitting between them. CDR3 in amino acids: CASSYEGTYEQYF. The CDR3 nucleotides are TGTGCCAGCAGTTACGAGGGTACCTACGAGCAGTACTTC.

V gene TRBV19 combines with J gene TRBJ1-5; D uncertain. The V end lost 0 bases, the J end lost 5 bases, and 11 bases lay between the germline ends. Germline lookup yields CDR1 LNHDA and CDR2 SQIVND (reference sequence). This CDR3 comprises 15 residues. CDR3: CASSIDKVWYQPQHF. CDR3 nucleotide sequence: TGTGCCAGTAGTATAGATAAAGTCTGGTATCAGCCCCAGCATTTT.

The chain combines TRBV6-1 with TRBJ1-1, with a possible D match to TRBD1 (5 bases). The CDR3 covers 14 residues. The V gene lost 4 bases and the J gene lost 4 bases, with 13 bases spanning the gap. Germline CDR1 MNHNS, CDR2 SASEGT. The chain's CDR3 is CASSVGGASTEAFF. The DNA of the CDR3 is TGTGCCAGCAGTGTTGGAGGGGCGAGCACTGAAGCTTTCTTT.